These 19 T cell receptor beta chains share one sample of origin, sequenced in a study of cytomegalovirus exposure and HLA in healthy donors. The PCR employed 60 Vbeta primers together with 13 Jbeta primers. Repertoires were generated with immunoSEQ multiplex PCR, while TCRdb's copy carries only in-frame clones and drops some. The sample includes about 140,000 clones, around 73% of them seen just once. Sequenced sample: PBMCs. All receptors derive from a middle-aged woman in good health and CMV-seronegative.

In this sample, this clone turned up once. The chain links TRBV25-1 to TRBJ1-4; D remains ambiguous. V dropped 5 bases and J dropped 3 bases, with 7 bases sitting between them. The CDR3 runs to 13 residues. CDR1 is MGHDK and CDR2 is SYGVNS in the germline V gene. As DNA, the CDR3 is TGTGCCAGCAGTTATTCGGCTAATGAAAAACTGTTTTTT. It encodes CASSYSANEKLFF.

The V and J genes are TRBV10-2 and TRBJ2-2, with 9 bases that match TRBD1. The CDR3 contains 18 residues. Germline CDR1 and CDR2: WSHSY and SAAADI. V gave up 7 bases and J gave up 0 bases; unmatched junction bases: 12. The DNA of the CDR3 is TGCGCCAGCATTCGGGACAGGGATAATCCCGCGAACACCGGGGAGCTGTTTTTT. Translation: CASIRDRDNPANTGELFF.

The CDR3 reads CASSLGHTLNTEAFF. The CDR3 DNA reads as TGTGCCAGCAGCTTAGGTCATACATTGAACACTGAAGCTTTCTTT. The chain links TRBV7-8 to TRBJ1-1; D not certain. V was pared by 1 base and J by 0 bases, with 9 bases between. Germline CDR1 SGHVS, CDR2 FQNEAQ. This CDR3 has 15 residues.

The genes are TRBV6-5 and TRBJ1-5; D may be TRBD1 (6 bases). The CDR3 loop spans 13 amino acids. The V end was cut by 8 bases, the J end by 4 bases, with 12 bases between. Germline lookup yields CDR1 MNHEY and CDR2 SVGAGI. The DNA of the CDR3 is TGTGCCAGCGGGAACAGGGAAAATCAGCCCCAGCATTTT. Residues: CASGNRENQPQHF.

The V and J genes are TRBV5-1 and TRBJ1-6, with a tentative D call TRBD1 (6 bases). Deletions cut 7 bases from V and 7 bases from J, with 21 bases between. The CDR3 has 16 residues. Germline V gives CDR1 SGHRS, CDR2 YFSETQ. The CDR3 nucleotides read TGCGCCAGCGGCTCCCGGACAGAAGAAGCGAATTCACCCCTCCACTTT. Protein sequence: CASGSRTEEANSPLHF. Complete variable domain (other parts from reference TRBV5-1 and TRBJ1-6): KAGVTQTPRYLIKTRGQQVTLSCSPISGHRSVSWYQQTPGQGLQFLFEYFSETQRNKGNFPGRFSGRQFSNSRSEMNVSTLELGDSALYLCASGSRTEEANSPLHFGNGTRLTVT.

The chain couples TRBV4-1 to TRBJ2-5; TRBD2 matches 8 bases. The V and J ends lost 0 bases and 3 bases, in that order; junction bases with no gene match: 6. CDR3 size: 16 residues. The germline gives CDR1 MGHRA, CDR2 YSYEKL. DNA of the CDR3: TGCGCCAGCAGCCAAGATCAACGGGGGGGGGAAGAGACCCAGTACTTC. Translated, it gives CASSQDQRGGEETQYF.

As regards this clone: The junction differs from germline at one of its ends, possibly a read error. The V and J genes are TRBV4-1 and TRBJ1-6; D might be TRBD1 (5 bases). The CDR3 runs 12 residues. Germline-derived CDR1 and CDR2 are MGHRA and YSYEKL. CDR3 protein: CASSQEGEARFF. In nucleotides, the CDR3 is TGCGCCAGCAGCCAAGAAGGGGAAGCCCGTTTTTTT.

The J gene is TRBJ1-5, the V gene TRBV6-5; D is uncertain. The CDR3 spans 14 residues. The germline gives CDR1 MNHEY, CDR2 SVGAGI. V was trimmed by 5 bases and J by 5 bases, leaving 13 bases between them. CDR3 in DNA: TGTGCCAGCAGTGAAGTCCCCAGGTATCAGCCCCAGCATTTT. Its translation is CASSEVPRYQPQHF.

The rearrangement uses TRBV4-1 and TRBJ1-4; 8 positions agree with TRBD1. This CDR3 contains 18 residues. The germline CDR1 and CDR2 sequences are MGHRA and YSYEKL. V shed 3 bases, J shed 7 bases, and the junction held 16 bases outside the gene matches. CDR3 loop: CASSHIGQGNVVREKLFF. CDR3 bases: TGCGCCAGCAGCCATATAGGACAGGGAAACGTTGTTCGTGAAAAACTGTTTTTT.

The CDR3 here is CASSLTDRPEAYEQYV. In nucleotides, the CDR3 is TGTGCCAGCAGCCTCACGGACAGACCTGAAGCCTACGAGCAGTACGTC. V usage is TRBV11-2 and J usage is TRBJ2-7; D may be TRBD1 (6 bases). This CDR3 is built from 16 residues. The germline V and J ends were trimmed by 5 bases and 2 bases, with 19 bases remaining between them. Germline V gene sequence: CDR1 SGHAT, CDR2 FQNNGV.

V usage is TRBV5-6 and J usage is TRBJ1-4, with D maybe TRBD1 (5 bases). The germline V gene has CDR1 SGHDT and CDR2 YYEEEE. The CDR3 loop spans 15 amino acids. Between the trimmed V and J ends, which lost 1 base and 0 bases, there was a span of 7 bases. CDR3 protein: CASSLWGATNEKLFF. Here the CDR3 DNA reads TGTGCCAGCAGCTTGTGGGGGGCAACTAATGAAAAACTGTTTTTT. The entire variable domain, with the rest obtained from reference TRBV5-6 and TRBJ1-4, is as follows: DAGVTQSPTHLIKTRGQQVTLRCSPKSGHDTVSWYQQALGQGPQFIFQYYEEEERQRGNFPDRFSGHQFPNYSSELNVNALLLGDSALYLCASSLWGATNEKLFFGSGTQLSVL.

V is TRBV9 and J is TRBJ2-7; TRBD1 matches at 9 bases. Germline loops: CDR1 SGDLS, CDR2 YYNGEE. The CDR3 length is 14 residues. The trim removed 3 bases at V and 6 bases at J, leaving 7 bases unmatched. The CDR3 region has the DNA TGTGCCAGCAGCGGGGGACAGGGTACCACCGAGCAGTACTTC. It yields the protein CASSGGQGTTEQYF.

This clone has just a few counts. The V and J genes are TRBV2 and TRBJ1-5; D might be TRBD1 (5 bases). This CDR3 spans 14 amino acids. The V end was cut by 0 bases, the J end by 7 bases, with 10 bases between. CDR1 is SNHLY and CDR2 is FYNNEI in the germline V gene. CDR3 loop: CASSEAPGVQPQHF. The DNA for the CDR3 is TGTGCCAGCAGTGAAGCGCCGGGGGTGCAGCCCCAGCATTTT.

The chain combines TRBV19 with TRBJ1-2; D unclear. The V gene's germline CDR1 is LNHDA and CDR2 SQIVND (reference sequence). Trimming took off 8 bases at V and 3 bases at J, with 13 bases between the two ends. The CDR3 consists of 13 residues. The CDR3 sequence: CASAARSHYGYTF. The CDR3 coding sequence is TGTGCCAGTGCCGCTAGATCTCACTATGGCTACACCTTC.

The CDR3, as DNA: TGCGCCAGCAGCCAACTGCTCTGGACCGGGACAGGGAATCAGCCCCAGCATTTT. Protein sequence: CASSQLLWTGTGNQPQHF. V usage is TRBV4-1 and J usage is TRBJ1-5; 9 positions agree with TRBD1. V shed 2 bases, J shed 4 bases, and the junction held 12 bases outside the gene matches. Germline-derived CDR1 and CDR2 are MGHRA and YSYEKL. The CDR3 runs 18 residues.

The chain carries TRBV29-1 and TRBJ1-2, with D possibly matching TRBD1 (5 bases). Germline CDR1 reads SQVTM; CDR2 reads ANQGSEA. The CDR3 consists of 14 residues. The germline V and J ends were trimmed by 1 base and 5 bases, with 14 bases remaining between them. In nucleotides, the CDR3 is TGCAGCGTTGAAGGGGGAAGGGGCGGATATGGCTACACCTTC. Translation gives CSVEGGRGGYGYTF.

The chain couples TRBV10-2 to TRBJ1-1; TRBD1 might be the D (6 bases). Germline V gives CDR1 WSHSY, CDR2 SAAADI. The length of the CDR3 is 16 residues. Trimming removed 2 bases at V and 1 base at J, with 14 bases between. The CDR3 DNA reads as TGCGCCAGCAGTGAGAGGGGGGGTTGGGAGAACACTGAAGCTTTCTTT. This gives the protein CASSERGGWENTEAFF.

This clone has more than one count but fewer than ten. The CDR3 spells CASSSRGGTPSSTDTQYF. The CDR3 DNA follows: TGCGCCAGCAGCTCCCGAGGAGGGACCCCCTCTAGCACAGATACGCAGTATTTT. The chain combines TRBV4-1 with TRBJ2-3, with a weak D call TRBD2 (6 bases). Germline V lookup: CDR1 MGHRA, CDR2 YSYEKL. With 5 bases removed from V and 0 bases from J, the gap between germline ends came to 21 bases. The CDR3 totals 18 residues.

The chain is built from TRBV9 and TRBJ2-1; 8 bases map to TRBD1. This CDR3 contains 15 residues. Germline V gene lookup returns CDR1 SGDLS and CDR2 YYNGEE. The V and J ends lost 7 bases and 5 bases, in that order; junction bases with no gene match: 11. The CDR3 DNA follows: TGTGCCAGCTCCGCCGACAGGGGCATAAACAATGAGCAGTTCTTC. Amino acids: CASSADRGINNEQFF.